This record covers a single TCR beta chain. Germline loops: CDR1 SGDLS, CDR2 YYNGEE. V was clipped by 0 bases and J by 0 bases; unmatched bases: 12. This CDR3 spans 18 amino acids. PCR amplification relied on 60 Vbeta primers (plus 13 Jbeta primers). This table comes from immunoSEQ multiplex PCR, and its TCRdb copy is limited to in-frame clones, with some not included. The table has 120,000 to 150,000 clones, around 70% seen once. These data belong to a study of cytomegalovirus exposure and HLA in healthy donors. This chain connects TRBV9 to TRBJ2-7, with TRBD2 matching 7 bases. What was sequenced was PBMCs. The receptor was isolated from a man aged 40-55 years in good health and CMV-seronegative. CDR3 loop: CASSVGSSGVSSSYEQYF. The CDR3 coding sequence is TGTGCCAGCAGCGTAGGCTCTAGCGGCGTATCCTCCTCCTACGAGCAGTACTTC.